This paragraph reports one T cell receptor (beta chain). The data derive from a study of shared clonotypes between healthy human individuals. Study overall: The donor group consisted of a couple of women and a few men, aged 18 to 49.

Sorted-subset replicate PCR reactions contained 200 ng DNA, corresponding to about 30,000 T cell genomes. TCRdb's table, derived via immunoSEQ multiplex PCR, lists solely in-frame clones and lacks some. Of around 990,000 clones listed, around three quarters are singletons. Trimming removed 3 bases from V and 5 bases from J, with 10 bases in between. The germline gives CDR1 GTSNPN, CDR2 SVGIG (reference sequence). CDR3 length: 12 residues. The receptor was isolated from a man aged 18 to 30 in good health. Some clones in this sample may be carry-over from other donors' samples. Sequencing was done on a sample of memory CD4+ T cells from PBMCs. Specified subset: CD45RA-negative fraction. This chain uses TRBV30 with TRBJ2-5; possibly TRBD1 or TRBD2 for D (5 bases each). The CDR3 sequence: CAWRWGLETQYF. Here the CDR3 DNA reads TGTGCCTGGAGGTGGGGGTTGGAGACCCAGTACTTC.